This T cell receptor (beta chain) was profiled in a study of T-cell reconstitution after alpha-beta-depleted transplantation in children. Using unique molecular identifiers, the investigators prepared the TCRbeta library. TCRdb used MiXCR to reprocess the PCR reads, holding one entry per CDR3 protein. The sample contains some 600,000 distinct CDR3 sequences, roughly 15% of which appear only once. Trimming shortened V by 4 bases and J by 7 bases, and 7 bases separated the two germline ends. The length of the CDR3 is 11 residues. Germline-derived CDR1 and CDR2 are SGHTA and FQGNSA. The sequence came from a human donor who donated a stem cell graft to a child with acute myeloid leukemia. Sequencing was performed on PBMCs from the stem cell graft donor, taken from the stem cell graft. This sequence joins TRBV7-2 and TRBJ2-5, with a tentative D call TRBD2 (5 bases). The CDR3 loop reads CASSSEGTQYF. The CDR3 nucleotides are TGTGCCAGCAGCTCCGAGGGGACCCAGTACTTC.